This T cell receptor beta chain stems from a study of metastatic and nonmetastatic thyroid tumors. Looking at the study overall: The study looked at repertoires side by side in blood and in tumor or nodule tissue from malignant and benign thyroid patients.

Every patient was untreated before thyroid surgery. Germline loops: CDR1 KGHSH, CDR2 LQKENI. V lost 0 bases to trimming and J lost 0 bases, with 16 bases between them. This CDR3 is built from 18 residues. TCRdb re-called clones from the PCR reads using MiXCR. The sample includes 20,000 to 25,000 clones, around 9.9% of them seen just once. Sequencing was performed on blood. The origin of this receptor is a female donor with papillary thyroid cancer or a benign thyroid nodule (not recorded which). Some clones in this sample may be carry-over from other donors' samples. V is TRBV18 and J is TRBJ2-3; D may be TRBD1 (6 bases). CDR3 in amino acids: CASSPPGPGVHSTDTQYF. DNA of the CDR3: TGTGCCAGCTCACCACCGGGACCAGGGGTTCATAGCACAGATACGCAGTATTTT.